The 20 T cell receptor beta chains listed next were all sequenced from one sample in a study of shared clonotypes between healthy human individuals. Assay used: immunoSEQ multiplex PCR; TCRdb lists only in-frame clones, some missing. The profile shows a few million clones, 85% to 95% of them singletons. The sample taken for sequencing was naive CD4+ T cells from PBMCs. The subset here: CD45RA+ positively selected. The source of these receptors is a man between 18 and 35 years old in good health. Some clones in this sample may be carry-over from other donors' samples.

The chain carries TRBV4-2 and TRBJ2-5; TRBD2 might be the D (6 bases). The V and J ends lost 0 bases and 5 bases respectively, with 19 bases between them. This CDR3 region has 17 residues. Germline V lookup: CDR1 LGHNA, CDR2 YNFKEQ. The CDR3 region has the DNA TGTGCCAGCAGCCAAGAACCGGGACTGCTTGGGGGGGAGACCCAGTACTTC. This encodes CASSQEPGLLGGETQYF.

This chain uses TRBV5-1 with TRBJ2-7, with 7 nucleotides matching TRBD1. This CDR3 is built from 14 residues. Germline V CDR1 and CDR2: SGHRS, YFSETQ. The J segment lost 5 bases and the V segment lost 0 bases, leaving 5 bases of the junction unmatched. Here the CDR3 reads CASSLAGDSHEQYF. The CDR3 DNA follows: TGCGCCAGCAGCTTGGCCGGGGACAGCCACGAGCAGTACTTC.

CDR3 nucleotide sequence: TGTGCCAGCGGGGGGTTGGTGGGGGCTGGGGCCAACGTCCTGACTTTC. Its translation is CASGGLVGAGANVLTF. The chain recombines TRBV27 with TRBJ2-6, with a possible D match to TRBD2 (6 bases). Trimming shortened V by 8 bases and J by 2 bases, and 16 bases separated the two germline ends. Germline V gene sequence: CDR1 MNHEY, CDR2 SMNVEV (reference sequence). CDR3 length equals 16 residues. The full variable domain, in which reference TRBV27 and TRBJ2-6 provide the parts outside the CDR3, is EAQVTQNPRYLITVTGKKLTVTCSQNMNHEYMSWYRQDPGLGLRQIYYSMNVEVTDKGDVPEGYKVSRKEKRNFPLILESPSPNQTSLYFCASGGLVGAGANVLTFGAGSRLTVL.

The genes are TRBV20-1 and TRBJ1-2; no clear D gene. V lost 3 bases to trimming and J lost 10 bases, with 12 bases between them. The CDR3 totals 11 residues. From germline, CDR1 is DFQATT and CDR2 SNEGSKA (reference sequence). The CDR3 DNA follows: TGCAGTGCTAGTGATCCCAGGCTCTACACCTTC. It specifies CSASDPRLYTF.

J is TRBJ2-2 and V is TRBV7-9; 10 nucleotides line up with TRBD2. J gave up 5 bases and V 5 bases, and 8 bases lay outside the gene matches. This CDR3 spans 16 amino acids. CDR1 is SEHNR and CDR2 is FQNEAQ in the germline V gene (reference sequence). The CDR3 reads CASSPLVAGGTGELFF. The CDR3 region has the DNA TGTGCCAGCAGCCCCTTGGTAGCGGGAGGAACCGGGGAGCTGTTTTTT. The full variable domain, rest sourced from reference TRBV7-9 and TRBJ2-2, is DTGVSQNPRHKITKRGQNVTFRCDPISEHNRLYWYRQTLGQGPEFLTYFQNEAQLEKSRLLSDRFSAERPKGSFSTLEIQRTEQGDSAMYLCASSPLVAGGTGELFFGEGSRLTVL.

The chain is built from TRBV4-3 and TRBJ2-7, with D uncertain. CDR1 is LGHNA and CDR2 is YSLEER in the germline V gene. CDR3 length: 14 amino acids. V shed 0 bases and J shed 0 bases, with 6 bases lying between them. The CDR3, as DNA: TGCGCCAGCAGCCAAGAGGTTGGCTCCTACGAGCAGTACTTC. Amino acid sequence: CASSQEVGSYEQYF.

The V gene is TRBV28, the J gene TRBJ1-2; 12 bases fit TRBD1. Trimming took 6 bases from V and 7 from J; bases not matched to a gene: 9. The V gene's germline CDR1 is MDHEN and CDR2 SYDVKM. This CDR3 spans 15 amino acids. The CDR3 DNA sequence: TGTGCCAGCAGAACACCCGGGACAGGGGGCCTTGGCTACACCTTC. This translates into CASRTPGTGGLGYTF.

The V and J genes are TRBV5-1 and TRBJ2-5; D uncertain. The V gene lost 3 bases and the J gene lost 3 bases, with 9 bases spanning the gap. Germline CDR1 and CDR2: SGHRS and YFSETQ. CDR3 length: 13 amino acids. CDR3 region: CASSSDKEETQYF. The DNA of the CDR3 is TGCGCCAGCAGCTCAGACAAAGAAGAGACCCAGTACTTC. The complete variable domain, with remaining parts taken from reference TRBV5-1 and TRBJ2-5, reads KAGVTQTPRYLIKTRGQQVTLSCSPISGHRSVSWYQQTPGQGLQFLFEYFSETQRNKGNFPGRFSGRQFSNSRSEMNVSTLELGDSALYLCASSSDKEETQYFGPGTRLLVL.

V gene TRBV5-4 combines with J gene TRBJ2-7; no firm D call. Germline assignment: CDR1 SGHNT and CDR2 YYREEE (reference sequence). The CDR3 spans 13 residues. The V end was cut by 4 bases, the J end by 4 bases, with 12 bases between. DNA for the CDR3: TGTGCCAGCAGCCCTGGGGTACATTACGAGCAGTACTTC. This codes for CASSPGVHYEQYF.

This sequence joins TRBV27 and TRBJ2-2; D tentatively fits TRBD1 or TRBD2 (5 bases each). The V gene's germline CDR1 is MNHEY and CDR2 SMNVEV (reference sequence). The CDR3 totals 17 residues. Trimming shortened V by 6 bases and J by 5 bases, and 22 bases separated the two germline ends. The DNA for the CDR3 is TGTGCCAGCAGCCTTAGCGCCCTCAGGGTTTTGACCGGGGAGCTGTTTTTT. Protein sequence: CASSLSALRVLTGELFF.

The V call is TRBV18, the J call TRBJ2-1, with TRBD1 matching over 11 bases. J gave up 4 bases and V 4 bases, and 15 bases lay outside the gene matches. The CDR3 totals 19 residues. The germline gives CDR1 KGHSH, CDR2 LQKENI. The CDR3 sequence: CASSLRTGGWTNRYNEQFF. CDR3 DNA: TGTGCCAGCTCACTACGGACAGGGGGCTGGACTAATCGATACAATGAGCAGTTCTTC.

J is TRBJ2-7 and V is TRBV28; 7 bases fit TRBD2. This CDR3 spans 15 amino acids. The V gene's germline CDR1 is MDHEN and CDR2 SYDVKM. After removal of 6 bases from V and 0 bases from J, the junction contained 8 bases not matched to a gene. CDR3 in amino acids: CASSGGLADSYEQYF. CDR3 coding DNA: TGTGCCAGCAGCGGTGGGCTAGCGGACTCCTACGAGCAGTACTTC.

This CDR3 is CASSFGRGGKETQYF. The CDR3 coding sequence is TGTGCCAGCAGTTTCGGGCGGGGGGGAAAAGAGACCCAGTACTTC. The V call is TRBV27, the J call TRBJ2-5, with 9 bases that match TRBD2. This CDR3 has 15 residues. Germline values: CDR1 MNHEY, CDR2 SMNVEV (reference sequence). Losses at the gene ends were 3 bases for V and 3 bases for J; bases not matched to a gene: 5.

This clone was observed a single time. The chain joins TRBV5-1 to TRBJ2-1, with D possibly being TRBD2 (7 bases). From germline, CDR1 is SGHRS and CDR2 YFSETQ. Trimming cost V 1 base and J 4 bases, with 12 bases left between them. The CDR3 consists of 15 residues. The CDR3 DNA follows: TGCGCCAGCAGCTTGCCGGGGGGACATTACAATGAGCAGTTCTTC. Encoded protein: CASSLPGGHYNEQFF.

V usage is TRBV27 and J usage is TRBJ2-1; 9 nucleotides match TRBD1. CDR1 is MNHEY, CDR2 SMNVEV, per germline (reference sequence). With V trimmed by 5 bases and J by 7 bases, 12 bases remained unmatched. CDR3 length: 16 amino acids. CDR3 sequence: CASSIPGQGKGNEQFF. CDR3 sequence (DNA): TGTGCCAGCAGTATACCGGGACAGGGAAAGGGAAATGAGCAGTTCTTC.

V and J are TRBV7-2 and TRBJ2-7, with 7 nucleotides matching TRBD2. V dropped 0 bases and J dropped 2; count of bases not matched to a gene: 7. The germline CDR1 and CDR2 sequences are SGHTA and FQGNSA. The CDR3 totals 16 residues. CDR3 sequence (DNA): TGTGCCAGCAGCTTAGCTAGGGCTAGCGGTCCCTACGAGCAGTACTTC. It codes for CASSLARASGPYEQYF.

The genes are TRBV19 and TRBJ2-5; D tentatively fits TRBD1 or TRBD2 (5 bases each). Germline-derived CDR1 and CDR2 are LNHDA and SQIVND (reference sequence). Trimming left V 1 base short and J 1 base short, with 13 bases between. This CDR3 comprises 16 residues. CDR3 bases: TGTGCCAGTAGTATAGGGTTGGGGGAAATCCAAGAGACCCAGTACTTC. Protein sequence: CASSIGLGEIQETQYF.

This clone was seen once. V and J are TRBV4-2 and TRBJ2-3, with 7 bases that match TRBD1. Germline V gene lookup returns CDR1 LGHNA and CDR2 YNFKEQ. This CDR3 is 12 amino acids long. The J segment lost 9 bases and the V segment lost 3 bases, leaving 3 bases of the junction unmatched. CDR3 sequence: CASSHEQGTQYF. DNA of the CDR3: TGTGCCAGCAGCCATGAACAGGGGACGCAGTATTTT.

This clone has just one count. The chain joins TRBV11-2 to TRBJ2-5, with D possibly TRBD2 on 5 matching bases. The germline V gene encodes CDR1 SGHAT and CDR2 FQNNGV. Trimming cost V 5 bases and J 0 bases, with 10 bases left between them. There are 14 residues in the CDR3. In DNA, the CDR3 is TGTGCCAGCAGCCCGAGGGCGTACCAAGAGACCCAGTACTTC. Protein product: CASSPRAYQETQYF.

CDR3 amino acids: CASSIGVTTPLREQYF. As DNA, the CDR3 is TGTGCCAGTAGTATAGGCGTCACAACCCCGCTGAGGGAGCAGTACTTC. The chain employs TRBV19 and TRBJ2-7; no clear D gene. The CDR3 spans 16 residues. The V and J ends lost 1 base and 7 bases respectively, with 20 bases between them. The germline gives CDR1 LNHDA, CDR2 SQIVND (reference sequence).